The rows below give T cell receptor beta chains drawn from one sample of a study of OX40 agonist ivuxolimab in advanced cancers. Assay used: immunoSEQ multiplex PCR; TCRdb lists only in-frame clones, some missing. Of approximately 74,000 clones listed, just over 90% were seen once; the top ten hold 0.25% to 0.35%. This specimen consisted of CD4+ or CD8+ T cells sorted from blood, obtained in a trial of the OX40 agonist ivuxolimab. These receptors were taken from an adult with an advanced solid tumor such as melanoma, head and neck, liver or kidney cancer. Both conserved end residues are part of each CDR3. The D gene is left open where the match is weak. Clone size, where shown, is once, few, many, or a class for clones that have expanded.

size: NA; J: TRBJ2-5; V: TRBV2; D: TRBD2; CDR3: CASVAGGPETQYF; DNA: TGTGCCAGTGTAGCGGGAGGCCCGGAGACCCAGTACTTC
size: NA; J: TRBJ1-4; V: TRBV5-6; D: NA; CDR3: CASSFREELFF; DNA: TGTGCCAGCAGCTTCAGGGAGGAACTGTTTTTT
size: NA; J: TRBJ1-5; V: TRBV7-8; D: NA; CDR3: CASSLGRALQPQHF; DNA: TGTGCCAGCAGCTTAGGCAGGGCTTTGCAGCCCCAGCATTTT
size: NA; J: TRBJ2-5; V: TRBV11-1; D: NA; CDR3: CASSLGRGTGAGGETQYF; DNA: TGTGCCAGCAGCTTAGGACGGGGGACGGGGGCTGGTGGAGAGACCCAGTACTTC
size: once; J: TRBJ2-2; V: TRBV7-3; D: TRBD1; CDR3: CASSPSGTENTGELFF; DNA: TGTGCCAGCAGCCCGTCCGGGACAGAGAACACCGGGGAGCTGTTTTTT
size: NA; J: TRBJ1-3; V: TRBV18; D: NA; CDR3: CASSPFSGNTIYF; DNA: TGTGCCAGCTCACCATTTTCTGGAAACACCATATATTTT
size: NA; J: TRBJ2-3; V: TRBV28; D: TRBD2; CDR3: CASNIKREQYF; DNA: TGTGCCAGCAATATTAAGCGGGAGCAGTATTTT
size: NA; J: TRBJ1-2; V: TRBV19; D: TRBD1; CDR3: CASSPPGTGAGYTF; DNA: TGTGCCAGTAGTCCGCCGGGGACAGGGGCTGGCTACACCTTC
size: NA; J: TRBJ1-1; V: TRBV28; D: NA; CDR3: CASSTPGARTEAFF; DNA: TGTGCCAGCAGCACCCCCGGGGCGCGGACTGAAGCTTTCTTT
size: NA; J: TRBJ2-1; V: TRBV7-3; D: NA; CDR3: CASSTKAQTTYNEQFF; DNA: TGTGCCAGCAGCACGAAAGCTCAAACTACCTACAATGAGCAGTTCTTC
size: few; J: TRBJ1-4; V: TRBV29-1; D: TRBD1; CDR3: CSVSGTGTTNEKLFF; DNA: TGCAGCGTCTCCGGGACAGGGACAACTAATGAAAAACTGTTTTTT
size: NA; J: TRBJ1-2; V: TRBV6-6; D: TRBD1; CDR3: CASSLTGDQFYGYTF; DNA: TGTGCCAGCAGTTTAACAGGGGACCAGTTCTATGGCTACACCTTC
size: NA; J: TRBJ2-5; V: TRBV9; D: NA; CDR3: CASSGHRDSGRGQETQYF; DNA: TGTGCCAGCAGCGGACACCGGGACTCAGGTCGGGGACAAGAGACCCAGTACTTC
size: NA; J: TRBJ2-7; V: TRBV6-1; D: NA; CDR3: CASISPGPSYEQYF; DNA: TGTGCCAGCATTTCTCCCGGGCCTTCCTACGAGCAGTACTTC
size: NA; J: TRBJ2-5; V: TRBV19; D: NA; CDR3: CASSSTGAAETQYF; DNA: TGTGCCAGTAGTTCGACAGGTGCGGCGGAGACCCAGTACTTC
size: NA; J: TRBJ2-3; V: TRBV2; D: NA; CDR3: CASRNTDTQYF; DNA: TGTGCCAGCAGGAACACAGATACGCAGTATTTT
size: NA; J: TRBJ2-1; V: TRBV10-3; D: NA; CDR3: CAIGPIGGQSYNEQFF; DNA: TGTGCCATCGGCCCAATAGGTGGACAAAGCTACAATGAGCAGTTCTTC
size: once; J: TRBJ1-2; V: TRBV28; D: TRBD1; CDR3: CASSLEQGYYGYTF; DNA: TGTGCCAGCAGTTTAGAACAGGGGTACTATGGCTACACCTTC
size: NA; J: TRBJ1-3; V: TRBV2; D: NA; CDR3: CASTLGVGNTIYF; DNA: TGTGCCAGCACACTCGGAGTTGGAAACACCATATATTTT
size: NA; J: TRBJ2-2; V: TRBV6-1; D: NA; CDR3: CASSPERNTGELFF; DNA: TGTGCCAGCAGCCCCGAGCGGAACACCGGGGAGCTGTTTTTT
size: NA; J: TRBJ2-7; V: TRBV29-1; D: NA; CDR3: CSAGAGFEQYF; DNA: TGCAGCGCTGGGGCCGGGTTCGAGCAGTACTTC
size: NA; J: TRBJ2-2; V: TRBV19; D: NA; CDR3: CASSLRVTQGPGELFF; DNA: TGTGCCAGTAGCCTAAGAGTTACTCAGGGTCCCGGGGAGCTGTTTTTT
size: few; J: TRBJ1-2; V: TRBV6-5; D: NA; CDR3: CASSYGGINWGYTF; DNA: TGTGCCAGCAGTTACGGGGGGATTAACTGGGGCTACACCTTC
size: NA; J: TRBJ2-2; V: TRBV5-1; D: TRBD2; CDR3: CASIQSVTSGNTGELFF; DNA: TGCGCCAGCATTCAGTCGGTAACTAGCGGAAACACCGGGGAGCTGTTTTTT
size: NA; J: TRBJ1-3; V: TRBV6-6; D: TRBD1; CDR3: CASRKQGPGGNTIYF; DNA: TGTGCCAGCAGGAAACAGGGGCCGGGGGGAAACACCATATATTTT
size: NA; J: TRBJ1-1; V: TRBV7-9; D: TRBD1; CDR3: CASSSSYRGLWGNTEAFF; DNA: TGTGCCAGCAGCTCTTCCTACAGGGGGCTGTGGGGGAACACTGAAGCTTTCTTT